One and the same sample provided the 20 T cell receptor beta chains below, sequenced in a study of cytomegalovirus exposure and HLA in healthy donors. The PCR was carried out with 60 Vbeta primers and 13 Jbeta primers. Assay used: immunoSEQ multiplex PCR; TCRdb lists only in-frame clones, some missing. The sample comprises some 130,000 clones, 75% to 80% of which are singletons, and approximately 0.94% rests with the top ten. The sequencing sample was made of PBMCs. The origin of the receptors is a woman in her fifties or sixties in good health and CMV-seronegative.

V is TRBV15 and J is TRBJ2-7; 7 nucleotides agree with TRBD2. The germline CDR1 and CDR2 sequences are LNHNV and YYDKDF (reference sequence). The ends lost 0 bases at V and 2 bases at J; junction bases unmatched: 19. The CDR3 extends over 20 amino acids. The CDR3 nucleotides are TGTGCCACCAGCAGAGATCAGGCTAGCGGACCGAATTTACCAACCTACGAGCAGTACTTC. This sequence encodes CATSRDQASGPNLPTYEQYF.

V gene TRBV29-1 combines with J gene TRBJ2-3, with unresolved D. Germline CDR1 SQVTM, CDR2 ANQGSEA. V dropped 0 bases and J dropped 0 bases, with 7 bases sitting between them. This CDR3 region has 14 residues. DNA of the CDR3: TGCAGCGTTGAAGATGCCCGGAGCACAGATACGCAGTATTTT. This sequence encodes CSVEDARSTDTQYF.

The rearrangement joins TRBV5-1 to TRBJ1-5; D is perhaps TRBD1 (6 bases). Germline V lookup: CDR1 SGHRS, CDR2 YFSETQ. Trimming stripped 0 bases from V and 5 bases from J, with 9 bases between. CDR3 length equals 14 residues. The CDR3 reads CASSLVPGDQPQHF. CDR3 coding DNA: TGCGCCAGCAGCTTGGTTCCAGGGGATCAGCCCCAGCATTTT.

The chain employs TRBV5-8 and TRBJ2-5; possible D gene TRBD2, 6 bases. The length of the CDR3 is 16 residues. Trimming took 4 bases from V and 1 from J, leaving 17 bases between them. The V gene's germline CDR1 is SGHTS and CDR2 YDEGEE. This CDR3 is CASSLRTGVAQETQYF. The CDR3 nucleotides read TGTGCCAGCAGCCTCCGGACGGGGGTAGCCCAAGAGACCCAGTACTTC.

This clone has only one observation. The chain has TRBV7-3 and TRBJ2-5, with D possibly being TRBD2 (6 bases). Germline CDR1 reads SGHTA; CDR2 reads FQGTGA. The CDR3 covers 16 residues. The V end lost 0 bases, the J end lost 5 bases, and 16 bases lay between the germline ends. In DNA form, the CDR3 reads TGTGCCAGCAGCTTAACCGGGAGTAAGAAGGTCGAGACCCAGTACTTC. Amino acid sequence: CASSLTGSKKVETQYF.

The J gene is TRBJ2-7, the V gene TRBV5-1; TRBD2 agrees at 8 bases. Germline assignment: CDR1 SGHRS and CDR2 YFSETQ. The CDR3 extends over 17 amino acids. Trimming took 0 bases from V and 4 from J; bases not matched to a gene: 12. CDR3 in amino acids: CASSLARTGGYRYEQYF. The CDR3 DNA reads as TGCGCCAGCAGCTTGGCCCGGACGGGGGGGTATCGATACGAGCAGTACTTC.

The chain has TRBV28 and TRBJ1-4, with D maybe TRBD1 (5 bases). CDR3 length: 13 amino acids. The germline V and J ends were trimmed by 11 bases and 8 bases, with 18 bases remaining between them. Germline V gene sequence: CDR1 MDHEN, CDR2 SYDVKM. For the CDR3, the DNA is TGTGCCGTTTGGGACGGAGGGATGGAAAAACTGTTTTTT. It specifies CAVWDGGMEKLFF.

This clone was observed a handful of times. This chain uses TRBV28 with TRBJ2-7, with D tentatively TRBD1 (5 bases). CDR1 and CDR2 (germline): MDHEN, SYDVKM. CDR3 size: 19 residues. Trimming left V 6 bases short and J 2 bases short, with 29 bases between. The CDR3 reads CASSAMWGQGGASAYEQYF. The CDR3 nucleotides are TGTGCCAGCAGCGCCATGTGGGGCCAGGGTGGGGCTTCGGCCTACGAGCAGTACTTC.

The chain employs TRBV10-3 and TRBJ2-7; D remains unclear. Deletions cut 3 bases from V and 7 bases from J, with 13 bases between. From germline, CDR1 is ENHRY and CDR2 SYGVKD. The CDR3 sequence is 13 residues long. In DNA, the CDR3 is TGTGCCATCAGTGACCCCCCCTTGAGGGAGCAGTACTTC. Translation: CAISDPPLREQYF.

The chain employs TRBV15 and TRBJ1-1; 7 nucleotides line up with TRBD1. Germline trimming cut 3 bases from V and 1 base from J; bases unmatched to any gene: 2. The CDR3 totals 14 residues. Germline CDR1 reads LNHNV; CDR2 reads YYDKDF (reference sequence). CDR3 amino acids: CATSRGQQNTEAFF. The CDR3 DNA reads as TGTGCCACCAGCAGGGGACAGCAGAACACTGAAGCTTTCTTT.

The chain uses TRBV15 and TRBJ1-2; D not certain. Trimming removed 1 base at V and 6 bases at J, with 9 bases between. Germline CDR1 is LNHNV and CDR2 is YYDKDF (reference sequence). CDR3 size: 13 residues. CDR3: CATSRGQRDGYTF. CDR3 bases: TGTGCCACCAGCAGAGGGCAGCGCGATGGCTACACCTTC.

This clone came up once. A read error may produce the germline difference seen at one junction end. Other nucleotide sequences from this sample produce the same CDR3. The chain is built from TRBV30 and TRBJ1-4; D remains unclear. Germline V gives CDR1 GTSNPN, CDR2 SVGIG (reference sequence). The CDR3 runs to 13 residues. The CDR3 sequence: CAWSVEVYEKLFF. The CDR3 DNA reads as TGCGCCTGGAGTGTAGAGGTTTACGAAAAACTGTTTTTT.

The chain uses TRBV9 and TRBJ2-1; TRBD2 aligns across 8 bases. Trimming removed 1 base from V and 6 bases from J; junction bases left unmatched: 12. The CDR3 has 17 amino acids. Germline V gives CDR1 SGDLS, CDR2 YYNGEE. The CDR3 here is CASSVKGRTAGVNEQFF. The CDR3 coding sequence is TGTGCCAGCAGCGTAAAGGGTCGAACAGCGGGGGTCAATGAGCAGTTCTTC.

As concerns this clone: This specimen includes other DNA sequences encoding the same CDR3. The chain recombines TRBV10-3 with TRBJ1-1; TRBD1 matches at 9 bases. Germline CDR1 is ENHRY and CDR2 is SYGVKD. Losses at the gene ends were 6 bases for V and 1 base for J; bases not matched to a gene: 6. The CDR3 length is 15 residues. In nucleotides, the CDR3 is TGTGCCATCAGAGCCGGGACAGGGAAGAACACTGAAGCTTTCTTT. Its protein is CAIRAGTGKNTEAFF.

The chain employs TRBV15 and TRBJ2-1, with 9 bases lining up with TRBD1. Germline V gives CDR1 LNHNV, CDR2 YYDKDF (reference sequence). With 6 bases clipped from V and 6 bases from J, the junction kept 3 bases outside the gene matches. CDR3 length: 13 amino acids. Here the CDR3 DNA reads TGTGCCACCAGAGGGACAGGGCGCAATGAGCAGTTCTTC. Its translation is CATRGTGRNEQFF.

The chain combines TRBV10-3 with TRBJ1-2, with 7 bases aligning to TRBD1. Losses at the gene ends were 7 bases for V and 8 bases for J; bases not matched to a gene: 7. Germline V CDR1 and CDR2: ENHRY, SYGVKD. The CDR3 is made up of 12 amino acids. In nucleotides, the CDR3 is TGTGCCATCAAGGGGGCCTCGTTGGGCTACACCTTC. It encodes CAIKGASLGYTF.

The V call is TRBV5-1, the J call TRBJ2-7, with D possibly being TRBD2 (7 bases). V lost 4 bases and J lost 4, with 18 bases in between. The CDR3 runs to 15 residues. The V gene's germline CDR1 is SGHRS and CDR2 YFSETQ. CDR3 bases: TGCGCCAGCAGCATCCTAGGGGGGGTCTCGTACGAGCAGTACTTC. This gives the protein CASSILGGVSYEQYF.

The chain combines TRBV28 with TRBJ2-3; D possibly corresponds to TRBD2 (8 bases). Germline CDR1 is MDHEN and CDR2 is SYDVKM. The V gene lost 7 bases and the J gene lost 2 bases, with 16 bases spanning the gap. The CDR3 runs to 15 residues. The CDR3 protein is CASIRGGTVTDTQYF. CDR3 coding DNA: TGTGCCAGCATCCGGGGGGGGACAGTCACAGATACGCAGTATTTT.

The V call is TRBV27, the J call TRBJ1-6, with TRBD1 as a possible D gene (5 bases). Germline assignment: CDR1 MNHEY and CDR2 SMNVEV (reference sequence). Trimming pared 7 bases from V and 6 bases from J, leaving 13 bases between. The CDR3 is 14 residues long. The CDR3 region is CASKVGQSNSPLHF. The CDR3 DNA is TGTGCCAGCAAAGTGGGGCAGAGTAATTCACCCCTCCACTTT.

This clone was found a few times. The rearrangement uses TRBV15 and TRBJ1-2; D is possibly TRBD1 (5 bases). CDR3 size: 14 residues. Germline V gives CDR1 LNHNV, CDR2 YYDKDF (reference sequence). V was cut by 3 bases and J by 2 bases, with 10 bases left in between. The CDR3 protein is CATSRGGSNYGYTF. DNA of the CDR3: TGTGCCACCAGCAGGGGGGGATCGAACTATGGCTACACCTTC.